Described below is a single T cell receptor beta chain sequence and its context. Its cognate antigen is unknown. The method was immunoSEQ multiplex PCR; TCRdb's version includes in-frame clones alone and lacks a portion of them. This table holds more than 2,000 clones, approximately 16% found once. The data were taken from a study of tumour-infiltrating T cells in Burkitt lymphoma. The overall study: All epidemiological Burkitt lymphoma subtypes were represented in the cohort. Repertoire clonality predicted overall and progression-free survival. General study results and limits: Public clonotypes, several, appeared across numerous Burkitt lymphoma patients.

Sequencing was done on a sample of tumor tissue from a relapse. The TCR sequence derives from a human donor with relapsed Burkitt lymphoma.

CDR3 sequence (DNA): TGTGCCTGGAGGAGGACAGGGGGCAACACCGGGGAGCTGTTTTTT. It yields the protein CAWRRTGGNTGELFF. The rearrangement uses TRBV30 and TRBJ2-2; 11 nucleotides agree with TRBD1. This CDR3 is built from 15 residues. From germline, CDR1 is GTSNPN and CDR2 SVGIG (reference sequence). V lost 3 bases and J lost 2; bases outside the gene matches: 2.